Listed below are T cell receptor beta chains from one sample, sequenced in a study of blood T cells in healthy people across ages. TCRdb processed the 5' RACE reads anew with MiXCR; each CDR3 protein has one entry. The repertoire consists of some 1.5 million distinct CDR3 sequences, with roughly 28% occurring once and the leading ten covering approximately 7.7%. What was sequenced was blood. The origin of the receptors is a woman aged 30 to 39 in good health. CDR3s include the opening cysteine and the closing phenylalanine or tryptophan. The D gene is left open where the match is weak. Size is stated for part of the rows, as once, few or many counts, or as a class when the clone is expanded.

cdr3_nt,cdr3_aa,v_call,clone_size,cdr3_length,j_call,d_call
TGTGCCAGCAGCCTTCGGACAGGGACGAGAGATACGCAGTATTTT,CASSLRTGTRDTQYF,TRBV7-2,few,15,TRBJ2-3,TRBD1
TGTGCCAGCAGCTATAGACAGGACCCCCAAGAGACCCAGTACTTC,CASSYRQDPQETQYF,TRBV7-9,many,15,TRBJ2-5,NA
TGTGCCAGCAGCTTTGCAGAGTCGGGCACAGATACGCAGTATTTT,CASSFAESGTDTQYF,TRBV7-2,few,15,TRBJ2-3,NA
TGTGCCAGCAGTTCAACCGGGGGGTCCTACGAGCAGTTCTTC,CASSSTGGSYEQFF,TRBV7-3,NA,14,TRBJ2-1,TRBD2
TGTGCCAGCAGCTTGATAGGACTAGCCGCCGACGAGCAGTACTTC,CASSLIGLAADEQYF,TRBV5-4,NA,15,TRBJ2-7,TRBD2
TGTGCCACCAGTGATCCCCTGGGCGAGCAGTACTTC,CATSDPLGEQYF,TRBV24-1,many,12,TRBJ2-7,NA
TGTGCCAGCAGTTTATCGATGACCTCCTACGAGCAGTACTTC,CASSLSMTSYEQYF,TRBV27,many,14,TRBJ2-7,NA
TGCAGTGCATCCGGGACTAGCGGACCTGACAATGAGCAGTTCTTC,CSASGTSGPDNEQFF,TRBV20-1,NA,15,TRBJ2-1,TRBD2
TGTGTCAGCACCTACGACCCACAGGGTTACTACGAGCAGTACTTC,CVSTYDPQGYYEQYF,TRBV6-2/TRBV6-3,NA,15,TRBJ2-7,NA
TGTGCCAGCAGCTTTGAGAGAGGGGCTGAAGCTTTCTTT,CASSFERGAEAFF,TRBV11-3,few,13,TRBJ1-1,NA
TGCAGTGCTAGGGCGCGGTCGGGTTACAATGAGCAGTTCTTC,CSARARSGYNEQFF,TRBV20-1,NA,14,TRBJ2-1,NA
TGTGCCAGCGGGGCGACAGGGACGGGCAATCAGCCCCAGCATTTT,CASGATGTGNQPQHF,TRBV27,few,15,TRBJ1-5,TRBD1
TGTGCCAGCACCCAAGTGGTGGATGCTGGCTACACCTTC,CASTQVVDAGYTF,TRBV6-5,few,13,TRBJ1-2,NA